The 18 T cell receptor beta chains given below trace back to one sample, sequenced in a study of HIV-infected patients and healthy controls. TCRdb passed the 5' RACE reads through MiXCR, listing each CDR3 protein once. The table lists about 67,000 distinct CDR3 sequences, about 16% of them singletons. Source material: CD4+ T cells from blood. These receptors originate from a human donor in good health.

The rearrangement links TRBV19 to TRBJ1-6; D uncertain. Looked up from germline, CDR1 is LNHDA and CDR2 is SQIVND (reference sequence). This CDR3 has 13 amino acids. V dropped 0 bases and J dropped 5 bases, with 2 bases sitting between them. CDR3 amino acids: CASSIDNNSPLHF. For the CDR3, the DNA is TGTGCCAGTAGTATAGATAATAATTCACCCCTCCACTTT. Full variable domain (missing parts from reference TRBV19 and TRBJ1-6): DGGITQSPKYLFRKEGQNVTLSCEQNLNHDAMYWYRQDPGQGLRLIYYSQIVNDFQKGDIAEGYSVSREKKESFPLTVTSAQKNPTAFYLCASSIDNNSPLHFGNGTRLTVT.

A few counts support this clonotype. The chain has TRBV14 and TRBJ2-2; D call uncertain. The germline V gene encodes CDR1 SGHDN and CDR2 FVKESK. V lost 3 bases and J 0 bases, leaving 8 bases between the germline ends. This CDR3 has 15 amino acids. The DNA of the CDR3 is TGTGCCAGCAGCCATCGGTTAGCGAACACCGGGGAGCTGTTTTTT. Its protein is CASSHRLANTGELFF.

DNA of the CDR3: TGTGCCAGCAGCTTGGAGCGGGGGACGAGGGAGCAGTACTTC. It is translated as CASSLERGTREQYF. The rearrangement uses TRBV5-4 and TRBJ2-7; 8 bases align to TRBD2. The CDR3 spans 14 residues. Germline V CDR1 and CDR2: SGHNT, YYREEE (reference sequence). Trimming took 0 bases from V and 7 from J; bases not matched to a gene: 6.

This clonotype was observed a few times. The chain combines TRBV11-1 with TRBJ1-4; D is undetermined. Germline V lookup: CDR1 SGHAT, CDR2 FQDESV (reference sequence). The CDR3 is 12 amino acids. Trimming pared 4 bases from V and 2 bases from J, leaving 2 bases between. CDR3 amino acids: CASSWTNEKLFF. CDR3 DNA sequence: TGTGCCAGCAGCTGGACTAATGAAAAACTGTTTTTT.

This clonotype has a handful of counts. The CDR3 DNA sequence: TGCAGCGTTGATCCGTCCCTTGGAGGCAAACTGTTTTTT. Amino acid sequence: CSVDPSLGGKLFF. V and J are TRBV29-1 and TRBJ1-4; D is undetermined. Germline values: CDR1 SQVTM, CDR2 ANQGSEA. CDR3 size: 13 residues. V was cut by 3 bases and J by 11 bases, with 16 bases left in between. Complete variable domain (other parts from reference TRBV29-1 and TRBJ1-4): SAVISQKPSRDICQRGTSLTIQCQVDSQVTMMFWYRQQPGQSLTLIATANQGSEATYESGFVIDKFPISRPNLTFSTLTVSNMSPEDSSIYLCSVDPSLGGKLFFGSGTQLSVL.

This clonotype was counted many times. The chain uses TRBV14 and TRBJ1-5; D gene ambiguous. From germline, CDR1 is SGHDN and CDR2 FVKESK. V gave up 0 bases and J gave up 10 bases, with 25 bases separating them. The CDR3 runs 18 residues. The CDR3 DNA sequence: TGTGCCAGCAGCCAAGATCTATCTCAAACCCCTGAGGTGAGACCCCAGCATTTT. Its protein product is CASSQDLSQTPEVRPQHF.

This chain uses TRBV11-1 with TRBJ2-5; no reliable D call. Trimming left V 3 bases short and J 5 bases short, with 10 bases between. CDR3 length: 13 residues. Germline V gene sequence: CDR1 SGHAT, CDR2 FQDESV (reference sequence). CDR3 sequence reads: CASSFPETETQYF. CDR3 in DNA: TGTGCCAGCAGCTTCCCCGAGACGGAGACCCAGTACTTC.

The rearrangement links TRBV7-2 to TRBJ1-1; possible D gene TRBD1, 5 bases. From germline, CDR1 is SGHTA and CDR2 FQGNSA. V lost 2 bases and J 0 bases, leaving 10 bases between the germline ends. The CDR3 is made up of 15 amino acids. CDR3 bases: TGTGCCAGCAGCTTACAGGGACCTATGAACACTGAAGCTTTCTTT. Amino acids: CASSLQGPMNTEAFF.

This chain joins TRBV4-1 and TRBJ2-1; 11 positions match TRBD2. Germline V lookup: CDR1 MGHRA, CDR2 YSYEKL. Trimming cost V 0 bases and J 2 bases; bases outside gene matches: 6. The CDR3 loop spans 18 amino acids. CDR3 DNA sequence: TGCGCCAGCAGCCAAGATCCAGGACTAGCGGGTCCCTACAATGAGCAGTTCTTC. Translating gives CASSQDPGLAGPYNEQFF.

The V and J genes are TRBV30 and TRBJ1-1; D uncertain. V lost 0 bases and J 6 bases, leaving 8 bases between the germline ends. This CDR3 comprises 12 residues. Germline-derived CDR1 and CDR2 are GTSNPN and SVGIG (reference sequence). The CDR3 bases are TGTGCCTGGAGTGTCGGGCTCGCTGAAGCTTTCTTT. Translated, it gives CAWSVGLAEAFF.

This chain uses TRBV29-1 with TRBJ2-7; 10 positions agree with TRBD1. The V and J ends lost 6 bases and 7 bases, in that order; junction bases with no gene match: 9. Germline CDR1 SQVTM, CDR2 ANQGSEA. This CDR3 comprises 13 residues. The CDR3 reads CSVRRTGGKEQYF. The CDR3 DNA reads TGCAGCGTCCGCCGGACAGGGGGTAAGGAGCAGTACTTC.

This clonotype was picked up a small number of times. The gene calls are TRBV18 and TRBJ2-4; 9 bases map to TRBD2. CDR1 is KGHSH and CDR2 is LQKENI in the germline V gene. J lost 7 bases, V lost 2 bases, and 9 bases had no gene match. The CDR3 has 16 amino acids. CDR3 region: CASSPTGSSGRNIQYF. The DNA for the CDR3 is TGTGCCAGCTCACCAACTGGGTCCAGCGGGAGGAACATTCAGTACTTC.

The CDR3 loop is CASSLDRVDGDTQYF. For the CDR3, the DNA is TGTGCCAGCAGCTTAGACCGGGTCGACGGAGATACGCAGTATTTT. The rearrangement links TRBV7-2 to TRBJ2-3; D remains unclear. The CDR3 loop spans 15 amino acids. Germline V gives CDR1 SGHTA, CDR2 FQGNSA. V gave up 1 base and J gave up 5 bases, with 13 bases separating them. The variable domain in full, completed from reference TRBV7-2 and TRBJ2-3, reads GAGVSQSPSNKVTEKGKDVELRCDPISGHTALYWYRQSLGQGLEFLIYFQGNSAPDKSGLPSDRFSAERTGGSVSTLTIQRTQQEDSAVYLCASSLDRVDGDTQYFGPGTRLTVL.

The chain combines TRBV7-8 with TRBJ1-1; possible D gene TRBD1, 5 bases. The ends were cut back, 5 bases at V and 2 bases at J, with 12 bases in the middle. The CDR3 runs 14 residues. Germline assignment: CDR1 SGHVS and CDR2 FQNEAQ. CDR3 sequence (DNA): TGTGCCAGCAGCCCTCCTAGGGGAAACACTGAAGCTTTCTTT. It yields the protein CASSPPRGNTEAFF.

The chain recombines TRBV18 with TRBJ2-1, with no clear D. CDR1 KGHSH and CDR2 LQKENI come from the germline V gene. V lost 3 bases and J lost 5, with 8 bases in between. CDR3 size: 13 residues. The DNA of the CDR3 is TGTGCCAGCTCACCGGGCTGGAACAATGAGCAGTTCTTC. Encoded protein: CASSPGWNNEQFF.

V and J are TRBV6-2 or TRBV6-3 and TRBJ1-1; TRBD1 aligns across 7 bases. The V and J ends lost 3 bases and 4 bases, in that order; junction bases with no gene match: 5. Germline V gives CDR1 MNHEY, CDR2 SVGEGT. The CDR3 loop spans 14 amino acids. The CDR3: CASSYADRATEAFF. The CDR3 bases are TGTGCCAGCAGTTATGCCGACAGGGCCACTGAAGCTTTCTTT.

The genes are TRBV5-4 and TRBJ1-1; D gene uncertain. V was shortened by 0 bases and J by 4 bases, with 7 bases between the two germline ends. The CDR3 covers 13 residues. Germline V gives CDR1 SGHNT, CDR2 YYREEE (reference sequence). CDR3: CASSLDSSTEAFF. Here the CDR3 DNA reads TGTGCCAGCAGCTTGGACAGTTCCACTGAAGCTTTCTTT.

The chain links TRBV28 to TRBJ1-5, with D maybe TRBD1 (5 bases). CDR1 and CDR2 from the germline V gene are MDHEN and SYDVKM. V shed 5 bases and J shed 3 bases, with 23 bases lying between them. CDR3 length equals 18 residues. CDR3 nucleotides: TGTGCCAGCAGTAGCGTTGTGTTGAGGGGCTACTTCAATCAGCCCCAGCATTTT. This sequence encodes CASSSVVLRGYFNQPQHF.